The 5 T cell receptor beta chains given below trace back to one sample, sequenced in a study of blood T cell repertoires in COVID-19. The method was immunoSEQ multiplex PCR; TCRdb's version includes in-frame clones alone and lacks a portion of them. The data show about 120,000 clones, approximately 84% seen once. The specimen sequenced was peripheral blood. The source is a man aged 65 to 85 with active or convalescent COVID-19.

The chain links TRBV30 to TRBJ2-5, with D unclear. V dropped 3 bases and J dropped 0 bases, with 11 bases sitting between them. The CDR3 has 14 residues. CDR1 is GTSNPN, CDR2 SVGIG, per germline (reference sequence). The CDR3 DNA reads TGTGCCTGGAGCCTAATGCTGTACCAAGAGACCCAGTACTTC. Encoded protein: CAWSLMLYQETQYF.

The sample holds one count of this clone. The chain links TRBV7-9 to TRBJ1-6; 9 positions agree with TRBD1. Germline CDR1 SEHNR, CDR2 FQNEAQ (reference sequence). J lost 7 bases, V lost 5 bases, and 3 bases had no gene match. The CDR3 covers 14 residues. The CDR3 DNA follows: TGTGCCAGCAGCACACAGGGGGCGAATTCACCCCTCCACTTT. Translation: CASSTQGANSPLHF.

This chain connects TRBV4-2 to TRBJ2-2, with a tentative D call TRBD2 (5 bases). Trimming removed 0 bases at V and 4 bases at J, with 12 bases between. CDR1 and CDR2 from the germline V gene are LGHNA and YNFKEQ. The CDR3 is made up of 16 amino acids. CDR3 sequence: CASSQDPRGGTGELFF. Written as DNA, the CDR3 is TGTGCCAGCAGCCAAGATCCCCGGGGTGGCACCGGGGAGCTGTTTTTT.

There are many counts of this clone. The chain links TRBV11-2 to TRBJ1-2; D might be TRBD1 (6 bases). This CDR3 has 13 amino acids. CDR1 SGHAT and CDR2 FQNNGV come from the germline V gene. The V gene lost 5 bases and the J gene lost 4 bases, with 11 bases spanning the gap. This chain's CDR3 is CASSNYRAYGYTF. Here the CDR3 DNA reads TGTGCCAGCAGCAACTACAGGGCCTATGGCTACACCTTC.

V gene TRBV6-5 combines with J gene TRBJ1-1, with D hard to call. The CDR3 has 14 amino acids. V was cut by 1 base and J by 1 base, with 7 bases left in between. Per germline, CDR1 MNHEY and CDR2 SVGAGI. The CDR3 DNA reads TGTGCCAGCAGTTACTTGCAGGCGAACACTGAAGCTTTCTTT. Amino acids: CASSYLQANTEAFF.